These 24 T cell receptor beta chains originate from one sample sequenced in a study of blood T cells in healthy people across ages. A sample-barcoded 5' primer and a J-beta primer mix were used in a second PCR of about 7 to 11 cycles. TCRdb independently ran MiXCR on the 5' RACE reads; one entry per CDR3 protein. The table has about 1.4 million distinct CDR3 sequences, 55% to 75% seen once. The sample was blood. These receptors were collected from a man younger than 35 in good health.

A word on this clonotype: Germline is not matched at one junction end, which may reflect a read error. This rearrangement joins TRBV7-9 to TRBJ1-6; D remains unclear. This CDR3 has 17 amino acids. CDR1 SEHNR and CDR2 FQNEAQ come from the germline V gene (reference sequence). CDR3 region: CANSRPPLVEGYSPLHF. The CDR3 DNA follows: TGTGCCAACAGCCGACCGCCGCTTGTCGAGGGTTATTCACCCCTCCACTTT. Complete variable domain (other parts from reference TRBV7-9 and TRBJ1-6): DTGVSQNPRHKITKRGQNVTFRCDPISEHNRLYWYRQTLGQGPEFLTYFQNEAQLEKSRLLSDRFSAERPKGSFSTLEIQRTEQGDSAMYLCANSRPPLVEGYSPLHFGNGTRLTVT.

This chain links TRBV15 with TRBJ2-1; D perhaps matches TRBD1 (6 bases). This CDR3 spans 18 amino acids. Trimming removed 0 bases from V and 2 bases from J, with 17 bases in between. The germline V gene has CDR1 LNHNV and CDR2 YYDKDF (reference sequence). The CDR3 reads CATSRDRVRGGTYNEQFF. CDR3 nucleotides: TGTGCCACCAGCAGAGATCGAGTCAGAGGGGGAACCTACAATGAGCAGTTCTTC.

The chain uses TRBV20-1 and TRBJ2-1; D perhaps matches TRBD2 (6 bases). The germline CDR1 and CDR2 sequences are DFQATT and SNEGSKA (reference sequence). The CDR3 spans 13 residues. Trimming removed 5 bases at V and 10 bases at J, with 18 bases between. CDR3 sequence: CSAPGLPRGEQFF. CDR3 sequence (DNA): TGCAGTGCTCCGGGACTGCCTAGGGGAGAGCAGTTCTTC.

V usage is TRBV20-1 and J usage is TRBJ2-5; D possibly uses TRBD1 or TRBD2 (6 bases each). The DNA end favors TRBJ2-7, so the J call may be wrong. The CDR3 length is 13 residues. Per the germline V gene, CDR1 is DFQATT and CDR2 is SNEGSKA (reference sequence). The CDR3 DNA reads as TGCAGTGCTAGGTCGCAGGGGAGGTACGAGCAGTACTTC. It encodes CSARSQGRYEQYF.

This chain's CDR3 is CASSYLGVGEQYF. The CDR3 DNA reads TGTGCCAGCAGTTACTTGGGGGTCGGCGAGCAGTACTTC. The rearrangement joins TRBV6-2 or TRBV6-3 to TRBJ2-7; D possibly uses TRBD1 or TRBD2 (5 bases each). CDR1 and CDR2 from the germline V gene are MNHEY and SVGEGT. CDR3 length equals 13 residues. The V end lost 1 base, the J end lost 6 bases, and 10 bases lay between the germline ends.

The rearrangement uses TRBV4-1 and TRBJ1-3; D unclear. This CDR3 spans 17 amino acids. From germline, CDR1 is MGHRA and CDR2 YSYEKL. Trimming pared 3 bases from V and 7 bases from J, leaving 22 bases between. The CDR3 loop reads CASSHLSLETKANTIYF. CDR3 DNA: TGCGCCAGCAGCCACCTGAGCCTAGAGACAAAAGCTAACACCATATATTTT.

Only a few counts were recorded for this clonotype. The CDR3 DNA is TGTGCCAGCAGCTTCGGGCTAGCCGCAGATACGCAGTATTTT. Its translation is CASSFGLAADTQYF. The chain links TRBV7-9 to TRBJ2-3; D is possibly TRBD2 (5 bases). Germline V gene lookup returns CDR1 SEHNR and CDR2 FQNEAQ (reference sequence). The CDR3 is 14 residues long. The V gene lost 3 bases and the J gene lost 4 bases, with 11 bases spanning the gap. The whole variable domain, remainder taken from reference TRBV7-9 and TRBJ2-3, is DTGVSQNPRHKITKRGQNVTFRCDPISEHNRLYWYRQTLGQGPEFLTYFQNEAQLEKSRLLSDRFSAERPKGSFSTLEIQRTEQGDSAMYLCASSFGLAADTQYFGPGTRLTVL.

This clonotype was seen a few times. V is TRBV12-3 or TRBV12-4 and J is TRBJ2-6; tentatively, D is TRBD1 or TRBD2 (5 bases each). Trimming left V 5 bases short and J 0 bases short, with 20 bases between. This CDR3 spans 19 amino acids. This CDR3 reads CASSPMPGPTSSGANVLTF. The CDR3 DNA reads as TGTGCCAGCAGTCCAATGCCGGGACCGACGAGCTCTGGGGCCAACGTCCTGACTTTC.

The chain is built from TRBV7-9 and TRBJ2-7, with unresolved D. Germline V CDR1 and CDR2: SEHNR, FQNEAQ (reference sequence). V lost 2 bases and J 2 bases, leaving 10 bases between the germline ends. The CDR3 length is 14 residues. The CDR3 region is CASSLYAKPYEQYF. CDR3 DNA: TGTGCCAGCAGCTTATATGCCAAACCCTACGAGCAGTACTTC.

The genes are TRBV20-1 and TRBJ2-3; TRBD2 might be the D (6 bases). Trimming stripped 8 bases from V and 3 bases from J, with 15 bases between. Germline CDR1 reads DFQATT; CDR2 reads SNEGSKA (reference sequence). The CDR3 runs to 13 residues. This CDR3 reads CSLIAGRTDTQYF. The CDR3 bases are TGCAGTCTTATAGCCGGGAGAACAGATACGCAGTATTTT.

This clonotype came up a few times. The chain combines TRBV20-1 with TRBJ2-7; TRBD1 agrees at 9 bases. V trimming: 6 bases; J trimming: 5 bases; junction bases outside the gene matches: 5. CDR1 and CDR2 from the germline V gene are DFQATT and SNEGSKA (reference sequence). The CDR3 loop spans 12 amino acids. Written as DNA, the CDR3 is TGCAGTGCAGCGACAGGGGGTCACGAGCAGTACTTC. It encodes CSAATGGHEQYF.

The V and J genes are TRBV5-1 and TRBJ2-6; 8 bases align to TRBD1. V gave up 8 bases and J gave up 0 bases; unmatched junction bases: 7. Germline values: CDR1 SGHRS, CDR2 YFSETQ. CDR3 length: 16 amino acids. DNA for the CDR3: TGCGCCAGGAAGACAGGGGAAGGCTCTGGGGCCAACGTCCTGACTTTC. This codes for CARKTGEGSGANVLTF.

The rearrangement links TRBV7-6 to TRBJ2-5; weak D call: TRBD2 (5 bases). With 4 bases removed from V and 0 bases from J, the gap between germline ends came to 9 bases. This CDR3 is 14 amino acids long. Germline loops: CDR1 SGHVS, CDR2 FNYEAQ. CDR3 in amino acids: CASSSRLHQETQYF. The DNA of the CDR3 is TGTGCCAGCAGCTCCCGACTACACCAAGAGACCCAGTACTTC.

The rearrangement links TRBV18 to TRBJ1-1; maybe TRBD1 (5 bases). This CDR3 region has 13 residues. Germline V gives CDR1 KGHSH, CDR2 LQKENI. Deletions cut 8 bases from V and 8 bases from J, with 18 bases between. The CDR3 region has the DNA TGTGCCAGCACCCCCTCGACAGCACAGGAAGCTTTCTTT. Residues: CASTPSTAQEAFF.

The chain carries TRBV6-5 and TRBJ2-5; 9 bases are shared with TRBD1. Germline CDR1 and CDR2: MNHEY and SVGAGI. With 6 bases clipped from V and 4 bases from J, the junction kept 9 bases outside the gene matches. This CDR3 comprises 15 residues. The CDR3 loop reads CASSPGQGMGETQYF. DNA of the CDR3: TGTGCCAGCAGCCCGGGACAGGGAATGGGAGAGACCCAGTACTTC.

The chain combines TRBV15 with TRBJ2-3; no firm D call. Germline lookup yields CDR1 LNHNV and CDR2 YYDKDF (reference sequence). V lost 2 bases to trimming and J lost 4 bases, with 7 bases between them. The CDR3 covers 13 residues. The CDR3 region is CATSRKGSDTQYF. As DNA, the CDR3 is TGTGCCACCAGCAGAAAGGGATCAGATACGCAGTATTTT.

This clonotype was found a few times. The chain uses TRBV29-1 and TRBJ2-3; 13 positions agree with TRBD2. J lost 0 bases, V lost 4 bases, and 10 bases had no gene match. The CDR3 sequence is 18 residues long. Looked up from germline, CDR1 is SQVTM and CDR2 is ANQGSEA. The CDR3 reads CSVGLTSGGTPSTDTQYF. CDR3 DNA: TGCAGCGTTGGGCTGACTAGCGGGGGGACCCCTAGCACAGATACGCAGTATTTT.

DNA for the CDR3: TGCAGTGAGGGAGGCAGGGGGACCCAGTACTTC. It codes for CSEGGRGTQYF. The chain is built from TRBV20-1 and TRBJ2-5, with D perhaps TRBD1 or TRBD2 (6 bases each). CDR3 length: 11 amino acids. Trimming cost V 7 bases and J 7 bases, with 13 bases left between them. Per germline, CDR1 DFQATT and CDR2 SNEGSKA (reference sequence).

The CDR3 spells CASSEYRGPQETQYF. The CDR3 DNA reads as TGTGCCAGCAGTGAATATAGGGGGCCGCAAGAGACCCAGTACTTC. This chain joins TRBV25-1 and TRBJ2-5, with 7 bases matching TRBD1. V dropped 0 bases and J dropped 2; count of bases not matched to a gene: 3. In germline, CDR1 is MGHDK, CDR2 SYGVNS. This CDR3 has 15 amino acids.

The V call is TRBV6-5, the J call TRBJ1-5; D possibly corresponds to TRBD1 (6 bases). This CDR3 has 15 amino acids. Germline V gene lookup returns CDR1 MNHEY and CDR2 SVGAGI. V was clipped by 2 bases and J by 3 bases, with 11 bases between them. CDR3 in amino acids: CASSYGGADNQPQHF. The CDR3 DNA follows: TGTGCCAGCAGTTACGGGGGGGCGGACAATCAGCCCCAGCATTTT.

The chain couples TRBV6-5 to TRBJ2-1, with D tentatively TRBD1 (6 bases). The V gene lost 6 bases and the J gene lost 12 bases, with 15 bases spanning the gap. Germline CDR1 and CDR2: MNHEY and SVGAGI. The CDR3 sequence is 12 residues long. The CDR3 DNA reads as TGTGCCAGCAGCCCCGACAGGAGCGGGCAGTTCTTC. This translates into CASSPDRSGQFF.

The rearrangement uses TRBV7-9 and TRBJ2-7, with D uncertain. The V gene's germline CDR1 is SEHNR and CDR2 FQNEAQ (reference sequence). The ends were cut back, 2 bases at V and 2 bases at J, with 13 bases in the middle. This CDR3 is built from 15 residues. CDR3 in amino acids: CASSLPRRPTYEQYF. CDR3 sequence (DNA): TGTGCCAGCAGCTTACCCAGGAGACCGACCTACGAGCAGTACTTC.

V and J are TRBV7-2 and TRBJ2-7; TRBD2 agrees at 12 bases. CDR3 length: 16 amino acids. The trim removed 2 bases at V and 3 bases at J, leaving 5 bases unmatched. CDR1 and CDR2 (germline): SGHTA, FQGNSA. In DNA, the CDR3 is TGTGCCAGCAGCTTACGGGCTAGCGGGGGGGGCTACGAGCAGTACTTC. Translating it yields CASSLRASGGGYEQYF.

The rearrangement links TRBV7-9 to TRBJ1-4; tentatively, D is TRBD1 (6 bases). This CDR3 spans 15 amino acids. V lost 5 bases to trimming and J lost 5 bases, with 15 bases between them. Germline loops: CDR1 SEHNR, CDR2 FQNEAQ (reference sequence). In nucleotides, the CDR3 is TGTGCCAGCAGCCCCCGGACAGTCCGGAATGAAAAACTGTTTTTT. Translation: CASSPRTVRNEKLFF.